This TCR beta chain was obtained from a study of blood T cell repertoires in COVID-19. Study-wide context: PBMCs, B-cell-depleted T cells, or T cells were the source of the cDNA or gDNA that made up the material.

The CDR3 is 15 amino acids. V lost 3 bases to trimming and J lost 1 base, with 10 bases between them. Germline-derived CDR1 and CDR2 are LNHDA and SQIVND (reference sequence). Authors' analysis steps: Amplification of reference gene primers was used by the study to estimate nucleated cell counts. Sequencing used immunoSEQ multiplex PCR; TCRdb keeps in-frame clones, though not all of them. Clone size and V and J calls were adopted from that table, with D and trimming inferred from the DNA. The top ten hold 7% to 10% of the sample, which has fewer than 85,000 clones, 80% to 90% seen once. In its sample, this clone was seen a few times.

The rearrangement links TRBV19 to TRBJ1-3; D possibly corresponds to TRBD1 (5 bases). Source material: peripheral blood. This TCR was sampled from a man aged 45 to 65 with active COVID-19. CDR3 in DNA: TGTGCCAGTAGTATTGGCGGGACTTCTGGAAACACCATATATTTT. It encodes CASSIGGTSGNTIYF. Together with reference TRBV19 and TRBJ1-3, the CDR3 gives the full variable domain: DGGITQSPKYLFRKEGQNVTLSCEQNLNHDAMYWYRQDPGQGLRLIYYSQIVNDFQKGDIAEGYSVSREKKESFPLTVTSAQKNPTAFYLCASSIGGTSGNTIYFGEGSWLTVV.